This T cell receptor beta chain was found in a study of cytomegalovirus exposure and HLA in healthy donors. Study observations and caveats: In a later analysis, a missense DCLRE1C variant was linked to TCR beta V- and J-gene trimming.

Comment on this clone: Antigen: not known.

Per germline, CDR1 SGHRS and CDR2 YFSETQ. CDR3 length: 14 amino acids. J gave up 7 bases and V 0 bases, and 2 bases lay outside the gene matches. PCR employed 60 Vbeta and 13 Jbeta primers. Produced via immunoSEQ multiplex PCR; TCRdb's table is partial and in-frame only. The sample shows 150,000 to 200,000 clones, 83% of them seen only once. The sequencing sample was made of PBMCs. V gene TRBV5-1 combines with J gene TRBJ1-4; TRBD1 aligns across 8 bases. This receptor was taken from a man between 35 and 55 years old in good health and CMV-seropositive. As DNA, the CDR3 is TGCGCCAGCAGCTTGGGGACAGGGAGTGAAAAACTGTTTTTT. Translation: CASSLGTGSEKLFF.